This TCR beta chain was profiled in a study of blood T cell repertoires in COVID-19. Sequencing was performed with immunoSEQ multiplex PCR; in TCRdb, only in-frame clones are kept and a portion is missing. The repertoire holds 150,000 to 200,000 clones, with approximately 80% as singletons. CDR1 and CDR2 from the germline V gene are LNHNV and YYDKDF (reference sequence). Unmatched junction bases numbered 8, after V lost 2 bases and J lost 4 bases. There are 16 residues in the CDR3. V and J are TRBV15 and TRBJ1-5; 7 nucleotides align to TRBD1. The receptor comes from a woman aged 50 to 65 who had recovered from COVID-19. Input material: PBMCs or T cells enriched from blood (not recorded which). Here the CDR3 reads CATSRKGQSENQPQHF. CDR3 nucleotides: TGTGCCACCAGCAGAAAGGGACAGAGTGAGAATCAGCCCCAGCATTTT.